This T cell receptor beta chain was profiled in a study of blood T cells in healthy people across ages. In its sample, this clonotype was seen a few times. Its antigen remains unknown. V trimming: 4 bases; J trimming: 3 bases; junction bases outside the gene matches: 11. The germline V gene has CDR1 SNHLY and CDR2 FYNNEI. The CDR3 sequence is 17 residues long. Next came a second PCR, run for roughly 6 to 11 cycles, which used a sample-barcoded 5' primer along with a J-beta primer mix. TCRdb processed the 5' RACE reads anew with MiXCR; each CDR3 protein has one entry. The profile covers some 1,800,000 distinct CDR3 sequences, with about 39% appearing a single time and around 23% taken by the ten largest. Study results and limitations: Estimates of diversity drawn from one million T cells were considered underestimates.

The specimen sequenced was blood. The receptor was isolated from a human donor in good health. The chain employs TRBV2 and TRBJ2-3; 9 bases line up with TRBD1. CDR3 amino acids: CASSARAGTGITDTQYF. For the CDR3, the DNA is TGTGCCAGCAGTGCGAGGGCCGGGACAGGGATTACAGATACGCAGTATTTT.